The 5 T cell receptor beta chains in this list originate from one sample, sequenced in a study of beta chain features in type 1 diabetes. Expressed TCRB transcripts were sequenced because the isolated RNA had all been reverse transcribed beforehand. Here immunoSEQ multiplex PCR was the method, and the copy in TCRdb shows in-frame clones only, minus some. Seen here are under 900,000 clones, roughly 16% observed once, and the top ten hold 0.02% to 0.03%. Sequencing was performed on naive CD4+ T cells from blood. The origin of the receptors is a young woman in good health.

This clone was detected a few times. The chain is built from TRBV7-2 and TRBJ2-3; possible D gene TRBD2, 5 bases. The V and J ends lost 5 bases and 0 bases respectively, with 9 bases between them. The CDR3 extends over 14 amino acids. CDR1 and CDR2 (germline): SGHTA, FQGNSA. In DNA form, the CDR3 reads TGTGCCAGCAGCGTCCGAGGGAGCACAGATACGCAGTATTTT. Translated, it gives CASSVRGSTDTQYF.

The chain uses TRBV4-2 and TRBJ2-7; 7 bases align to TRBD2. Germline-derived CDR1 and CDR2 are LGHNA and YNFKEQ. CDR3 length: 16 amino acids. The ends lost 0 bases at V and 4 bases at J; junction bases unmatched: 9. CDR3 in amino acids: CASSQDSGGSAYEQYF. DNA for the CDR3: TGTGCCAGCAGCCAAGATAGCGGCGGGAGTGCGTACGAGCAGTACTTC.

This clone was observed a handful of times. The V gene is TRBV25-1, the J gene TRBJ2-1; no reliable D call. This CDR3 region has 17 residues. Germline V lookup: CDR1 MGHDK, CDR2 SYGVNS. V was cut by 4 bases and J by 1 base, with 17 bases left in between. The CDR3 loop is CASSGEGAISSYNEQFF. The CDR3 bases are TGTGCCAGCAGTGGGGAAGGAGCCATCTCGTCCTACAATGAGCAGTTCTTC.

This chain uses TRBV19 with TRBJ2-2; D is perhaps TRBD1 or TRBD2 (6 bases each). Germline CDR1 and CDR2: LNHDA and SQIVND (reference sequence). This CDR3 has 14 residues. V was shortened by 3 bases and J by 4 bases, with 9 bases between the two germline ends. CDR3 DNA: TGTGCCAGTAGTATTTCGGGGGCCACCGGGGAGCTGTTTTTT. Its protein is CASSISGATGELFF.

The DNA of the CDR3 is TGTGCCAGCAGTTTTTTCCGGGACGGATGGTCCGGGGAGCTGTTTTTT. Protein sequence: CASSFFRDGWSGELFF. The chain combines TRBV28 with TRBJ2-2, with D perhaps given as TRBD1 or TRBD2 (5 bases each). Germline V gene sequence: CDR1 MDHEN, CDR2 SYDVKM. CDR3 length: 16 residues. V lost 3 bases to trimming and J lost 6 bases, with 17 bases between them.